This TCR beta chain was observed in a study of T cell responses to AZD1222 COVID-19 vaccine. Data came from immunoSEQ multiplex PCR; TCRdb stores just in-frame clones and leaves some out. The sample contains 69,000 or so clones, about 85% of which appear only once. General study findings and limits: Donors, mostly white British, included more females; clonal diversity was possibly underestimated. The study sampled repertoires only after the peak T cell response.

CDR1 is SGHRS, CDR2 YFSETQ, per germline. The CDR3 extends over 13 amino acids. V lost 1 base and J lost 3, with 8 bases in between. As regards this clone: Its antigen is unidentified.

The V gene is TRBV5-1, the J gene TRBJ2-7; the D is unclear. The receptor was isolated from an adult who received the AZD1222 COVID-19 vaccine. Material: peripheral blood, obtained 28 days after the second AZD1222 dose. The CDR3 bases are TGCGCCAGCAGCTTGAGGTCGGACTACGAGCAGTACTTC. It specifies CASSLRSDYEQYF. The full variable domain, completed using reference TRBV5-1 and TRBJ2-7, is KAGVTQTPRYLIKTRGQQVTLSCSPISGHRSVSWYQQTPGQGLQFLFEYFSETQRNKGNFPGRFSGRQFSNSRSEMNVSTLELGDSALYLCASSLRSDYEQYFGPGTRLTVT.